This T cell receptor (beta chain) emerged from a study of T cell responses to AZD1222 COVID-19 vaccine (dated by TCRdb to the early 2020s). About the investigation overall: AZD1222 recipients given second doses at about 4 weeks or at about 12 weeks were pooled, since spike-specific TCR depth and breadth were not found to differ between the two schedules. A total of 230 to 250 trial participants underwent TCR sequencing, of whom 207 received two doses of AZD1222 and about 25 received two doses of the MenACWY control vaccine. Trial participants were enrolled by age into 18-55, 56-69 and 70-plus year subgroups, with around 150, 28 and 57 TCR-sequenced participants respectively.

Comment on this clone: What antigen it recognizes has not been identified. It has no much larger one-base neighbor in the sample; base qualities were not kept.

The CDR3 regions of human TCRbeta chains were subjected to immunosequencing. In the original analysis: TCRs in the repertoires were matched against a reference library of SARS-CoV-2-specific TCRs that had been generated with the MIRA antigen-specificity platform. Breadth was defined as the fraction of unique TCRs that were SARS-CoV-2-associated, and depth was defined as the fraction of total T cells that were SARS-CoV-2-associated. Using the MIRA data, each spike-specific TCR was mapped to the spike region that the TCR reacts to and placed in a CD4 or CD8 class. Log10-transformed breadth and depth values were compared by one-way ANOVA with Sidak's multiple comparisons tests. Here the immuneACCESS table is served through TCRdb, limited to in-frame sequences with V and J called. Missing clones are a known gap in these copies; in checked studies unresolved V genes cover under half, and the rest lacks a known reason. V and J calls and clone size are copied from that table; D and trimming were computed from the DNA. The sample yields 150,000 or so clones; roughly 90% were counted once. More than 3.5% of the sample rests with the top ten.

The time point label corresponds to: baseline before first vaccination. Vaccinee samples came from UK trials COV001 and COV002, including a single-blind randomized controlled phase 2/3 trial of AZD1222 (ChAdOx1 nCoV-19) in healthy adults. For TCRbeta chain sequencing, PBMC samples from trial participants were taken at day 0 and at day 28 after the second dose. General conclusions and limits of the study: Most participants were white British and females outnumbered males, and the authors suggested that clonal diversity may have been underestimated. Conclusions about previously exposed vaccinees were limited because only 5 or 6 AZD1222 recipients were SARS-CoV-2 seropositive at baseline. The whole spike protein was spanned by vaccine-associated CD4 TCRs, and dominant responses were seen in regions 160-218 and 743-854. A significant rise in spike-specific TCR breadth and depth was observed after two AZD1222 doses relative to day 0 and relative to MenACWY recipients. In the small 56-69-year group, the increase in depth fell short of significance, most likely because of low power. Because no day 14 peak-response samples were available, the repertoires could be characterized only after the peak T cell response. Epitopes outside the regions mutated in the B.1.351 and B.1.1.7 variants were reportedly recognized by nearly half of the unique spike-specific TCRs.

Counted from cysteine to phenylalanine, this CDR3 has 14 amino acids. The only DNA kept is the CDR3, 42 bases in frame from the first base. The germline V gene supplies CDR1 SGHDT and CDR2 YYEEEE. The junction carries 9 bases between V and J, which are trimmed by 4 bases and 2 bases respectively. In this chain, TRBV5-6 is recombined with TRBJ2-2; there is no confident call for the D gene. Sequencing used peripheral blood, obtained on day 0 of AZD1222 vaccination. This clonotype originated in an adult in good health. The DNA sequence is as follows: TGTGCCAGCAGCGTGGGTCCTAACACCGGGGAGCTGTTTTTT. The encoded protein is CASSVGPNTGELFF.